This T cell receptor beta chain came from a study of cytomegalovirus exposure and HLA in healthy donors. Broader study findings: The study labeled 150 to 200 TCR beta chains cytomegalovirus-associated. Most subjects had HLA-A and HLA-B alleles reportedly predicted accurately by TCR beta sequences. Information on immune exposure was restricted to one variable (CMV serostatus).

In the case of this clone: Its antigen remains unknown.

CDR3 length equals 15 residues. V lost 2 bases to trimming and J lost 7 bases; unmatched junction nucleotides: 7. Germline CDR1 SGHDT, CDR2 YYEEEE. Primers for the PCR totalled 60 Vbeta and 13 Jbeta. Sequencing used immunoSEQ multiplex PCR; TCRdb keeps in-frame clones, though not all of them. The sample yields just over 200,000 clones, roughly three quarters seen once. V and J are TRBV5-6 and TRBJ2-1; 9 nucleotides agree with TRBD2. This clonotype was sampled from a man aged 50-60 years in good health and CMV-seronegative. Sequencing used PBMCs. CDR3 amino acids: CASSLAASGENEQFF. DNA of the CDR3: TGTGCCAGCAGCTTAGCGGCTAGCGGGGAGAATGAGCAGTTCTTC.